The entry below gives a single TCR beta chain sequence along with its context. The antigen remains unidentified. The run of the v3.0 immunoSEQ assay was at survey level. The method was immunoSEQ multiplex PCR; TCRdb's version includes in-frame clones alone and lacks a portion of them. Of tens of thousands of clones listed, 75% to 85% are singletons. This entry comes from a study of long-term antiretroviral therapy in people with HIV. Study-level results: Every time point showed a repertoire led by clones expanded before ART.

Germline V CDR1 and CDR2: SGDLS, YYNGEE. The V end lost 3 bases, the J end lost 5 bases, and 10 bases lay between the germline ends. The CDR3 consists of 13 residues. The sequence derives from a man in his fifties with HIV. Sample: unsorted PBMCs, taken 3 years after starting antiretroviral therapy. The chain joins TRBV9 to TRBJ2-3; D may be TRBD1 or TRBD2 (5 bases each). The CDR3 DNA is TGTGCCAGCAGCGGGGACCGGCTAGATACGCAGTATTTT. Translating it yields CASSGDRLDTQYF. Drawing the rest from reference TRBV9 and TRBJ2-3, the complete variable domain is DSGVTQTPKHLITATGQRVTLRCSPRSGDLSVYWYQQSLDQGLQFLIQYYNGEERAKGNILERFSAQQFPDLHSELNLSSLELGDSALYFCASSGDRLDTQYFGPGTRLTVL.